This T cell receptor beta chain was recorded in a study of cytomegalovirus exposure and HLA in healthy donors (TCRdb year 2017). Turning to the overall study: In an earlier analysis of 587 of the donors, 250 to 350 Gb of sequence data and 117 million unique TCR beta sequences from roughly 200 million T cells were reported. An earlier analysis of around 640 of the donors used high-throughput TCR beta sequencing to judge whether each TCR beta V gene segment behaved as functional or pseudogenic. Along with the approximately 700-subject first cohort, a separate validation cohort of over a hundred different subjects was used. Donor age, sex, ethnicity and CMV serostatus were collected together with the repertoire data. HLA typing included class I and class II loci at four-digit resolution. In the later analysis, no new phenotypic data were used to find candidate immune exposures; instead, reliance was placed on TCR beta sequences and their occurrence across donors. The study aimed to test whether cataloging public T cell receptors could reveal signatures of past pathogen exposure. Four to six DR-DQ haplotypes were handled as single units for association and clustering, since linkage in the cohort was strong. About 300 gigabases of sequencing data and approximately 85 million unique TCR sequences were included in an early release covering about 700 HLA-typed donors. All discovery cohort repertoires had been generated using a single sequencing platform. The number of donors typed differed by locus, with 629-630 for A, B, C, DRB1 and DQB1, 522 for DQA1, 600 to 610 for DPA1, and some 470 for DPB1. To predict cytomegalovirus infection status, the study combined high-throughput TCR immunosequencing, statistical association of individual TCRs with disease status, and machine learning. The study used immunosequencing to profile the T cell repertoires of 600 to 850 subjects and linked those repertoires to cytomegalovirus serostatus. A later genetic analysis used genome-wide SNP genotypes for about 60% of the 666 donors, treating that subset as a discovery cohort. Of the approximately 400 genotyped donors, 80% to 90% were placed in the genetic ancestry cluster associated with self-reported Caucasian donors. To study patterns of TCR occurrence, a later analysis re-analyzed previously published TCR beta repertoires from more than 550 donors and added high-resolution HLA genotyping. On average, roughly 240,000 unique TCR beta nucleotide sequences were sequenced per donor among 350 to 400 genotyped donors of the cohort, with roughly 18% of those sequences being non-productive. General findings and caveats noted by the study authors: A later genetic analysis associated a missense DCLRE1C variant with V-gene and J-gene trimming of TCR beta chains, and an independent cohort replicated the association. The authors suggested that the approach could potentially be generalized to other disease states and immunological phenotypes. In a later analysis, HLA-associated TCR beta chains showed more clonal expansion and lower generation probabilities than non-associated chains that were equally common. A few of the identified cytomegalovirus-associated TCR beta chains were confirmed in vitro to be specific for cytomegalovirus antigens. Linkage disequilibrium might explain the correlated functional status among segregating V segments, but an unknown experimental factor could not be ruled out. For the cohort, immune exposure information was limited to CMV serostatus. According to a later genetic analysis, donors in an Asian-associated ancestry cluster had fewer N-insertions in productive TCRs than the approximately 630-donor mean. A further reported finding was that TCR beta sequences accurately predicted the HLA-A and HLA-B alleles for most subjects in the first cohort. In an earlier analysis of around 500 of the donors, most TCR beta V segments appeared in productive rearrangements about 87% or about 30% of the time, broadly matching IMGT annotations. The sequencing pipeline was judged likely to have produced a cluster of highly shared sequence variants as a technical artifact. A later analysis found that TCR association rates varied across HLA loci, with DRB1 alleles showing the most associated TCRs and HLA-C alleles the fewest. In this cohort, only TCR beta chains were sequenced, and detectable features were limited by the absence of alpha or paired-chain data. Several of the top co-occurrence clusters appeared to be linked to parvovirus B19, influenza, CMV and Epstein-Barr virus, according to a later analysis. The classifier was reported to diagnose cytomegalovirus status with high specificity and sensitivity in both the original cohort and the validation cohort. Because counts were too low, about 18 rarely observed V segments, including chromosome 9 orphons, were excluded from the earlier analysis of 587 of the donors. A later analysis associated approximately 17,000 TCR beta sequences with specific HLA alleles at a false discovery rate of 0.05. In the study, approximately 160 TCR beta chains were listed as associated with cytomegalovirus. Presence/absence analyses assumed roughly uniform sequencing depth across donors, an assumption that may not hold. Most TCR sequences were observed very rarely across donors, whereas some public TCRs were present in many individuals. Most CMV-associated TCR beta chains appeared to be HLA-restricted in a later analysis, and the HLA associations seemed to be driven largely by CMV exposure. Because HLA typing was unavailable for some donors at each locus, only the typed subset was used in association tests. When HLA alleles, especially DR and DQ, strongly co-occurred, attributing TCR associations to individual alleles was difficult.

The protocol used for the library was the immunoSEQ multiplex PCR assay. The multiplex PCR relied on a mix of 60 forward primers for TCR Vbeta segments and 13 reverse primers for TCR Jbeta segments. The CDR3 region of rearranged TCR beta genes was amplified from genomic DNA with a multiplex PCR assay. The amplified TCR beta libraries were sequenced on the Illumina HiSeq System as 87-base-pair reads. In the source study's methods: A later analysis counted 75 million to 100 million unique TCR beta chains across the 640 or so repertoires, and approximately 11 million of these chains were shared by at least two donors. A nearest-neighbor algorithm error-corrected the raw reads and collapsed the reads into unique sequences, merging closely related sequences to remove PCR and sequencing errors. CDR3 sequences were aligned to IMGT reference sequences to assign V, D and J gene segments. For a sequence to be retained, a match of at least six nucleotides was required to both a V gene segment and a J gene segment. A rearrangement was called productive if the CDR3 had no stop codons and remained in frame with V and J, and every other rearrangement was called non-productive. CDR3 was defined according to IMGT convention as the region running from the second conserved V-encoded cysteine to the conserved J-encoded phenylalanine. The earlier analysis of about 530 of the donors excluded any sequence lacking an unambiguous match to a single V gene segment. An earlier analysis of fewer than 750 of the donors classified V segments as functional when productive rearrangements were above 56.7% and as segregating when the standard deviation between donors was above 5%. A statistical classification framework was built to diagnose cytomegalovirus status from the catalog of TCR beta chain sequences. In a later analysis, TCR nucleotide sequences were compared against IMGT/GENE-DB human TR gene sequences so that V and J genes could be assigned. A later analysis assigned CDR3 sequences and most-parsimonious VDJ recombination scenarios with the TCRdist pipeline. A later analysis defined each TCR beta chain by its CDR3 amino acid sequence plus V-gene family, and excluded reads lacking a unique V-gene family. In a later analysis, 450 to 600 highly shared, low-generation-probability nucleotide sequences were removed to address suspected cross-contamination and a sequencing artifact. In a later analysis, a clonal expansion index for each public chain was calculated from normalized within-repertoire ranks of inferred template counts. In a later analysis, generation probabilities were computed with a VDJ recombination model fitted to out-of-frame rearrangements, and the resulting probabilities were checked against IGoR. Hypergeometric tests were used in a later analysis to score TCR-TCR, TCR-HLA and TCR-CMV co-occurrence, with a repertoire-size bias correction applied to the TCR pairs. In a later analysis, false discovery rates were estimated by permuting HLA or CMV assignments 20 times. In a later analysis, co-occurring TCRs were grouped using DBSCAN, and TCRdist sequence similarity was added for clustering within HLA-allele-positive subsets. For co-occurrence clustering, repertoires with fewer than 30,000 or more than 120,000 public chains were excluded, along with four to six repertoires with anomalous nucleotide sharing. TCRdb re-hosts the immuneACCESS table, in-frame sequences only. Its copies lack some clones; in the studies checked, an unresolved V gene accounts for under half of them, and the cause for the rest is not known. The V and J calls and clone size are taken from that table; D and trimming were inferred from the DNA. The sample records about 130,000 clones, around three quarters of which are singletons. The top ten clonotypes cover about 2.2% of the sample.

For this clone: This clone's antigen is unknown. Base qualities are missing; no much larger clone stands one base away.

The cohort consisted of fewer than 700 healthy bone marrow donors. At the time of sampling, every cohort member was nominally healthy, though immune exposures that went unrecorded were likely present. The donor tested CMV seropositive, placing the donor among the 290 or so seropositive members of the cohort. Every donor gave a peripheral blood sample, and the peripheral blood mononuclear cells from that sample were used for TCR beta sequencing. Genomic DNA was extracted from the blood cell samples with the Qiagen DNeasy Blood Extraction Kit. Sequences were obtained from PBMCs. This clonotype was obtained from a woman aged 55-70 years in good health and CMV-seropositive.

The encoded CDR3 is CASSTDRLAETQYF. The DNA is as follows: TGTGCCAGCAGCACAGATCGACTAGCCGAGACCCAGTACTTC. Here the chain combines TRBV7-9 and TRBJ2-5; 7 bases in the middle match TRBD2. The germline V and J ends show losses of 5 bases and 5 bases respectively, and no gene match explains 8 bases of the junction. The germline V gene (reference sequence) provides CDR1 SEHNR and CDR2 FQNEAQ. The CDR3 covers 14 residues, taking in both the cysteine and the phenylalanine. Solely the CDR3 DNA is kept, with 42 bases framed from the first base.